This TCR beta chain was identified in a study of cytomegalovirus exposure and HLA in healthy donors. General observations from the study: Within an earlier analysis, most TCR beta V segments proved productive either about 87% or about 30% of the time.

Germline assignment: CDR1 MNHEY and CDR2 SVGAGI. CDR3 size: 15 residues. A note on this clone: Its target is not known.

This PCR relied on a set of 60 Vbeta primers and 13 Jbeta primers. Study processing details: The count from a later analysis was some 80 million unique TCR beta chains, some 12 million of them shared. Method: immunoSEQ multiplex PCR; TCRdb's copy keeps in-frame clones and lacks some. V and J calls and clone size follow that table, whereas D and trimming were derived from the DNA. This table has 95,000 to 100,000 clones, approximately 83% appearing once. The TCR comes from a female donor in good health and CMV-seropositive. Sequencing was carried out using PBMCs. This chain connects TRBV6-5 to TRBJ2-5; D possibly corresponds to TRBD1 (6 bases). TRBJ2-7 explains the end of the DNA better; the J call may be wrong. CDR3 region: CASTHSSRGLYEQYF. For the CDR3, the DNA is TGTGCCAGCACTCACTCGTCCAGGGGCCTTTACGAGCAGTACTTC.